This paragraph covers one TCR beta chain sequence. V was shortened by 6 bases and J by 2 bases, with 6 bases between the two germline ends. Looked up from germline, CDR1 is SGHRS and CDR2 is YFSETQ. The CDR3 totals 11 residues. Libraries were prepared by immunoSEQ multiplex PCR; TCRdb keeps only in-frame clonotypes and omits some of them. The top ten hold approximately 5.3% of the sample, which has around 76,000 clones, around four fifths seen once. These data originate in a study of OX40 agonist ivuxolimab in advanced cancers. The receptor comes from an adult with an advanced solid tumor such as melanoma, head and neck, liver or kidney cancer. This specimen consisted of CD4+ or CD8+ T cells sorted from blood, obtained in a trial of the OX40 agonist ivuxolimab. This rearrangement joins TRBV5-1 to TRBJ2-7; D not certain. The CDR3: CASKGPYEQYF. The CDR3 DNA reads as TGCGCCAGCAAAGGCCCCTACGAGCAGTACTTC.